The 3 T cell receptor beta chains listed next were all sequenced from one sample in a study of technical replicates of blood from a handful of donors. The table came from immunoSEQ multiplex PCR; TCRdb's copy has only in-frame clones and leaves some out. This table holds nearly 70,000 clones, 92% found once. The sequenced sample consisted of T cells isolated from PBMCs. Receptors were obtained from a human donor in good health.

The chain uses TRBV19 and TRBJ2-5; possible D gene TRBD1, 6 bases. The CDR3 sequence is 16 residues long. V was trimmed by 2 bases and J by 1 base, leaving 14 bases between them. CDR1 and CDR2 (germline): LNHDA, SQIVND (reference sequence). The CDR3, as DNA: TGTGCCAGTAGTATAATCGGACAGCGTAGCCAAGAGACCCAGTACTTC. The encoded protein is CASSIIGQRSQETQYF.

The chain employs TRBV11-3 and TRBJ2-3; TRBD2 might be the D (6 bases). Germline V gene sequence: CDR1 SGHNT, CDR2 YENEEA. The CDR3 loop spans 13 amino acids. V lost 4 bases, J lost 3 bases, and 8 bases lay in between. CDR3 in amino acids: CASSSRGTDTQYF. Written as DNA, the CDR3 is TGTGCCAGCAGCTCACGGGGGACAGATACGCAGTATTTT.

The chain employs TRBV11-2 and TRBJ2-7; possible D gene TRBD1, 5 bases. V lost 4 bases and J lost 4, with 5 bases in between. The V gene's germline CDR1 is SGHAT and CDR2 FQNNGV. The CDR3 length is 11 residues. The CDR3 sequence: CASSSGYEQYF. CDR3 coding DNA: TGTGCCAGCAGCTCAGGGTACGAGCAGTACTTC.